Below, one T cell receptor beta chain is given with its context. The antigen is unknown. This sample is drawn from a study of liver allograft versus peripheral blood T cells. Study as a whole: Transplanted-liver T cell receptor repertoires were compared with recipients' peripheral blood repertoires. General observations from the study: According to reports, the T cell receptor repertoires inside liver allografts differed from those in peripheral blood.

In TCRdb, the reads were re-called with MiXCR into one record per CDR3 protein. The sample consists of roughly 13,000 distinct CDR3 sequences, 20% to 25% of them appearing once. Germline CDR1 reads ENHRY; CDR2 reads SYGVKD. The CDR3 covers 13 residues. V was cut by 8 bases and J by 0 bases, with 8 bases left in between. This sequence joins TRBV10-3 and TRBJ2-1, with a possible D match to TRBD2 (5 bases). The origin of this receptor is a human patient who had a liver transplant. These T cells may partly come from the graft donor. CDR3 nucleotide sequence: TGTGCCATCCGGGGAAGCTCCTACAATGAGCAGTTCTTC. Amino acids: CAIRGSSYNEQFF.